A single T cell receptor (beta chain) is shown here with its context. Its antigen is unidentified. Trimming shortened V by 3 bases and J by 2 bases, and 17 bases separated the two germline ends. The CDR3 contains 17 residues. Germline V CDR1 and CDR2: LGHNA, YNFKEQ. The sample originates from a study of CD4+ T cells in melanoma. Regarding the study as a whole: Diverse differentiation states were reported for melanoma neoantigen-specific CD4+ T cells. A reported correlation linked neoantigen-specific CD4+ T cells to CD8+, macrophage and B cell function.

Method: immunoSEQ multiplex PCR; TCRdb's copy keeps in-frame clones and lacks some. The sample contains more than 8,500 clones, 60% to 80% of which appear only once. The chain combines TRBV4-2 with TRBJ1-3; no clear D gene. The sequence was collected from a human donor with melanoma. The sequenced sample consisted of peripheral blood. As DNA, the CDR3 is TGTGCCAGCAGCCACTCAGGCACGGGGTCGCCTGGAAACACCATATATTTT. Protein product: CASSHSGTGSPGNTIYF.